The clone carrying this T cell receptor (beta chain) was recorded many times. The target antigen is unknown. The V gene's germline CDR1 is SGHTA and CDR2 FQGNSA. The CDR3 covers 15 residues. Trimming stripped 5 bases from V and 0 bases from J, with 14 bases between. The data are from a study of post-analysis software for immune sequencing data. Study-level background: Patients had relapsing-remitting, secondary progressive or progressive-relapsing multiple sclerosis; some lacked subtype. Notes on the study in general: TRBV5-6, TRBV5-1 and TRBV20-1 were among roughly five TRBV segments more frequent in patients than controls. Those with multiple sclerosis, the patient group, showed significantly lower normalized Chao1 diversity than controls. Under F measure analysis, samples from one preparation batch co-clustered strongly.

cDNA libraries of TCR beta carried unique molecular identifiers. T cells numbering roughly 1 to 10 million yielded 450,000 to 500,000 cDNA molecules. TCRdb processed the PCR reads anew with MiXCR; each CDR3 protein has one entry. The table lists about 770,000 distinct CDR3 sequences, around 42% of them singletons. Sequencing used blood. This clonotype originated in a girl aged 10 to 17 with multiple sclerosis. The chain recombines TRBV7-2 with TRBJ2-7; possible D gene TRBD1, 5 bases. The CDR3 here is CASSQTGFSSYEQYF. The CDR3 DNA sequence: TGTGCCAGCAGCCAAACAGGCTTCAGCTCCTACGAGCAGTACTTC.